Listed here are 31 T cell receptor beta chains from one sample, sequenced in a study of T cells in localized non-small cell lung cancer. Assay used: immunoSEQ multiplex PCR; TCRdb lists only in-frame clones, some missing. The sample shows around 100,000 clones, roughly 86% of them seen only once. Source: peripheral blood, taken before any cancer treatment. These TCRs come from a man aged 40 to 70 with stage I squamous cell lung carcinoma.

This rearrangement joins TRBV25-1 to TRBJ1-4; 9 nucleotides align to TRBD1. With 3 bases clipped from V and 10 bases from J, the junction kept 9 bases outside the gene matches. The CDR3 contains 15 residues. Germline values: CDR1 MGHDK, CDR2 SYGVNS. This chain's CDR3 is CASSDQGQGFVKLFF. In DNA, the CDR3 is TGTGCCAGCAGTGACCAGGGACAGGGTTTTGTAAAACTGTTTTTT.

A note on this clone: Other DNA sequences in the sample encode the same CDR3. The chain combines TRBV5-1 with TRBJ2-3, with D tentatively TRBD2 (6 bases). The V and J ends lost 0 bases and 1 base respectively, with 12 bases between them. The CDR3 runs to 16 residues. CDR1 and CDR2 (germline): SGHRS, YFSETQ. The CDR3 sequence is CASSLGGTWGTDTQYF. CDR3 coding DNA: TGCGCCAGCAGCTTGGGGGGGACTTGGGGCACAGATACGCAGTATTTT.

The chain uses TRBV29-1 and TRBJ1-1, with D possibly matching TRBD1 (6 bases). Per germline, CDR1 SQVTM and CDR2 ANQGSEA. With 4 bases removed from V and 6 bases from J, the gap between germline ends came to 12 bases. This CDR3 is 12 amino acids long. The CDR3 nucleotides read TGCAGCGTTGGTGGGGGCTTCGCTGAAGCTTTCTTT. Protein sequence: CSVGGGFAEAFF.

This sequence joins TRBV2 and TRBJ1-2; tentative D call: TRBD1 (6 bases). Per germline, CDR1 SNHLY and CDR2 FYNNEI. CDR3 length equals 16 residues. V shed 5 bases and J shed 0 bases, with 16 bases lying between them. The CDR3 sequence is CASSLDSSEANYGYTF. The CDR3 nucleotides are TGTGCCAGCAGTCTGGACAGTTCCGAAGCTAACTATGGCTACACCTTC.

The chain is built from TRBV4-2 and TRBJ1-2; D is uncertain. V was pared by 3 bases and J by 7 bases, with 12 bases between. Looked up from germline, CDR1 is LGHNA and CDR2 is YNFKEQ. The CDR3 is 13 amino acids. CDR3 sequence: CASSHPLTPGYTF. CDR3 coding DNA: TGTGCCAGCAGCCATCCTTTAACGCCTGGCTACACCTTC.

Only a few counts were recorded for this clone. This chain joins TRBV2 and TRBJ1-6, with TRBD1 matching over 12 bases. Germline V CDR1 and CDR2: SNHLY, FYNNEI. The CDR3 covers 16 residues. Trimming removed 6 bases from V and 7 bases from J; junction bases left unmatched: 7. The DNA of the CDR3 is TGTGCCAGCAGGACTGGGACAGGGGGCGCAAATTCACCCCTCCACTTT. Amino acid sequence: CASRTGTGGANSPLHF.

The CDR3 is CASSYSRVFQPQHF. CDR3 DNA: TGTGCCAGCAGTTACTCCAGGGTTTTTCAGCCCCAGCATTTT. The chain has TRBV6-5 and TRBJ1-5; D might be TRBD1 (5 bases). Germline CDR1 and CDR2: MNHEY and SVGAGI. This CDR3 is 14 amino acids long. Trimming stripped 0 bases from V and 6 bases from J, with 9 bases between.

The J gene is TRBJ2-1, the V gene TRBV18; D call uncertain. This CDR3 region has 14 residues. V shed 5 bases and J shed 5 bases, with 13 bases lying between them. Per the germline V gene, CDR1 is KGHSH and CDR2 is LQKENI. The CDR3 DNA is TGTGCCAGCTCAGAGGCTCCAATCGACAATGAGCAGTTCTTC. Translated: CASSEAPIDNEQFF. Looking up the rest from reference TRBV18 and TRBJ2-1 gives the full variable domain: NAGVMQNPRHLVRRRGQEARLRCSPMKGHSHVYWYRQLPEEGLKFMVYLQKENIIDESGMPKERFSAEFPKEGPSILRIQQVVRGDSAAYFCASSEAPIDNEQFFGPGTRLTVL.

This clone has only one observation. The rearrangement joins TRBV5-1 to TRBJ1-2; TRBD1 aligns across 8 bases. The CDR3 totals 15 residues. The germline gives CDR1 SGHRS, CDR2 YFSETQ. V was pared by 4 bases and J by 4 bases, with 9 bases of the junction left unmatched. This CDR3 is CASSPDRVGSYGYTF. CDR3 coding DNA: TGCGCCAGCAGCCCGGACAGGGTAGGATCCTATGGCTACACCTTC.

The rearrangement joins TRBV6-5 to TRBJ2-7; a weak D match, TRBD2 (6 bases). CDR3 length equals 15 residues. Between the trimmed V and J ends, which lost 5 bases and 0 bases, there was a span of 14 bases. Looked up from germline, CDR1 is MNHEY and CDR2 is SVGAGI. This CDR3 is CASSNRRGSSYEQYF. Here the CDR3 DNA reads TGTGCCAGCAGTAACCGACGGGGGAGCTCCTACGAGCAGTACTTC.

This clone was recorded once. V and J are TRBV18 and TRBJ2-2, with TRBD1 identical over 10 bases. V shed 3 bases and J 9 bases; nucleotides not matched to a gene: 4. The germline V gene has CDR1 KGHSH and CDR2 LQKENI. The CDR3 covers 14 residues. CDR3: CASSPGTGDRELFF. The CDR3 region has the DNA TGTGCCAGCTCACCCGGGACAGGGGATCGGGAGCTGTTTTTT.

V and J are TRBV28 and TRBJ1-2; tentative D call: TRBD1 (6 bases). Trimming cost V 8 bases and J 4 bases, with 20 bases left between them. Germline V CDR1 and CDR2: MDHEN, SYDVKM. The CDR3 has 15 amino acids. The DNA of the CDR3 is TGTGCCAGCTCAAGCGGGACAATCGGTTCCTATGGCTACACCTTC. Translated, it gives CASSSGTIGSYGYTF.

Only a few counts were recorded for this clone. V and J are TRBV7-9 and TRBJ2-3, with 8 nucleotides matching TRBD1. The CDR3 length is 19 residues. The germline gives CDR1 SEHNR, CDR2 FQNEAQ (reference sequence). V dropped 3 bases and J dropped 3; count of bases not matched to a gene: 17. Here the CDR3 reads CASSLKDGLDRVVTDTQYF. The CDR3 DNA is TGTGCCAGCAGCTTGAAAGACGGCCTGGACAGGGTGGTGACAGATACGCAGTATTTT.

This rearrangement joins TRBV14 to TRBJ2-3; TRBD2 aligns across 12 bases. J gave up 5 bases and V 5 bases, and 8 bases lay outside the gene matches. The CDR3 spans 16 residues. Per germline, CDR1 SGHDN and CDR2 FVKESK. The CDR3 reads CASSRLAGAMGDTQYF. CDR3 nucleotide sequence: TGTGCCAGCAGCAGACTAGCGGGGGCAATGGGAGATACGCAGTATTTT.

This chain links TRBV9 with TRBJ2-3, with 10 bases identical to TRBD1. Germline lookup yields CDR1 SGDLS and CDR2 YYNGEE. J gave up 1 base and V 3 bases, and 5 bases lay outside the gene matches. The CDR3 is made up of 16 amino acids. The CDR3 spells CASSGLGTGGTDTQYF. CDR3 DNA sequence: TGTGCCAGCAGCGGCCTCGGGACAGGGGGCACAGATACGCAGTATTTT. Using reference TRBV9 and TRBJ2-3 for the parts outside the CDR3, the full variable domain is DSGVTQTPKHLITATGQRVTLRCSPRSGDLSVYWYQQSLDQGLQFLIQYYNGEERAKGNILERFSAQQFPDLHSELNLSSLELGDSALYFCASSGLGTGGTDTQYFGPGTRLTVL.

V and J are TRBV28 and TRBJ1-5; D not resolved. Per the germline V gene, CDR1 is MDHEN and CDR2 is SYDVKM. The CDR3 spans 12 residues. Trimming took off 6 bases at V and 7 bases at J, with 10 bases between the two ends. CDR3 sequence (DNA): TGTGCCAGCAGCCCGGGCGGACAGCCCCAGCATTTT. As protein: CASSPGGQPQHF.

CDR3 nucleotides: TGCGCCAGCAGCTTCGCCGGGACAGGGGGAAACACCATATATTTT. Translated, it gives CASSFAGTGGNTIYF. The chain has TRBV5-1 and TRBJ1-3, with TRBD1 identical over 9 bases. J gave up 4 bases and V 2 bases, and 4 bases lay outside the gene matches. CDR1 and CDR2 from the germline V gene are SGHRS and YFSETQ. The CDR3 contains 15 residues.

The chain employs TRBV27 and TRBJ2-7; 7 nucleotides match TRBD2. CDR1 MNHEY and CDR2 SMNVEV come from the germline V gene (reference sequence). The ends lost 6 bases at V and 1 base at J; junction bases unmatched: 9. The length of the CDR3 is 15 residues. The CDR3 is CASSRGVGGSYEQYF. CDR3 sequence (DNA): TGTGCCAGCAGCCGCGGGGTCGGGGGGTCCTACGAGCAGTACTTC.

The J gene is TRBJ2-7, the V gene TRBV6-1; D is possibly TRBD1 or TRBD2 (5 bases each). This CDR3 has 16 residues. Germline V gives CDR1 MNHNS, CDR2 SASEGT. V was pared by 4 bases and J by 2 bases, with 18 bases between. In DNA form, the CDR3 reads TGTGCCAGCAGTGCCCGGGACGCCGGGAACACCTACGAGCAGTACTTC. This translates into CASSARDAGNTYEQYF.

This chain connects TRBV27 to TRBJ1-2; no clear D. The CDR3 spans 14 residues. V lost 5 bases to trimming and J lost 0 bases, with 10 bases between them. The germline V gene has CDR1 MNHEY and CDR2 SMNVEV (reference sequence). In nucleotides, the CDR3 is TGTGCCAGCAGTCAAAGGATGGCTAACTATGGCTACACCTTC. Translation gives CASSQRMANYGYTF.

The chain recombines TRBV5-6 with TRBJ1-1; 8 bases fit TRBD1. V gave up 4 bases and J gave up 12 bases; unmatched junction bases: 11. Per the germline V gene, CDR1 is SGHDT and CDR2 is YYEEEE. The CDR3 runs 13 residues. The CDR3 nucleotides are TGTGCCAGCAGCCCCCGCCTCGGACAGGGATCTTTCTTT. Amino acids: CASSPRLGQGSFF. The full variable domain, in which reference TRBV5-6 and TRBJ1-1 provide the parts outside the CDR3, is DAGVTQSPTHLIKTRGQQVTLRCSPKSGHDTVSWYQQALGQGPQFIFQYYEEEERQRGNFPDRFSGHQFPNYSSELNVNALLLGDSALYLCASSPRLGQGSFFGQGTRLTVV.

This chain joins TRBV7-7 and TRBJ2-2; D ambiguous. Germline V gene data show CDR1 as SSHAT and CDR2 as FNYEAQ (reference sequence). With 5 bases removed from V and 0 bases from J, the gap between germline ends came to 13 bases. This CDR3 has 16 residues. This chain's CDR3 is CASSPHRIPNTGELFF. CDR3 nucleotide sequence: TGTGCCAGCAGCCCACATAGAATCCCGAACACCGGGGAGCTGTTTTTT.

J is TRBJ2-3 and V is TRBV5-6, with TRBD1 matching over 9 bases. CDR3 length equals 18 residues. Germline V gene sequence: CDR1 SGHDT, CDR2 YYEEEE. Trimming removed 3 bases from V and 4 bases from J; junction bases left unmatched: 15. For the CDR3, the DNA is TGTGCCAGCAGCTCCCCCGGGACAGGGTTAGTTGGCGCAGATACGCAGTATTTT. Encoded protein: CASSSPGTGLVGADTQYF. Using reference TRBV5-6 and TRBJ2-3 for the parts outside the CDR3, the full variable domain is DAGVTQSPTHLIKTRGQQVTLRCSPKSGHDTVSWYQQALGQGPQFIFQYYEEEERQRGNFPDRFSGHQFPNYSSELNVNALLLGDSALYLCASSSPGTGLVGADTQYFGPGTRLTVL.

The chain couples TRBV7-9 to TRBJ2-2; D is unresolved. This CDR3 is 11 amino acids long. V lost 4 bases and J 3 bases, leaving 0 bases between the germline ends. Germline values: CDR1 SEHNR, CDR2 FQNEAQ (reference sequence). This CDR3 is CASSYTGELFF. In DNA form, the CDR3 reads TGTGCCAGCAGCTACACCGGGGAGCTGTTTTTT.

The chain employs TRBV7-2 and TRBJ1-2, with unresolved D. Trimming removed 0 bases at V and 8 bases at J, with 10 bases between. The CDR3 length is 13 residues. CDR1 is SGHTA, CDR2 FQGNSA, per germline. Here the CDR3 reads CASSLATGGGYTF. The CDR3 nucleotides are TGTGCCAGCAGCTTAGCCACGGGAGGAGGCTACACCTTC.

V is TRBV4-2 and J is TRBJ2-6; tentative D call: TRBD1 (6 bases). V gave up 1 base and J gave up 0 bases, with 10 bases separating them. This CDR3 region has 17 residues. Germline V gene sequence: CDR1 LGHNA, CDR2 YNFKEQ. This CDR3 is CASSQVTGISGANVLTF. DNA of the CDR3: TGTGCCAGCAGCCAAGTCACAGGGATCTCTGGGGCCAACGTCCTGACTTTC.

The chain uses TRBV15 and TRBJ2-5; D may be TRBD1 (5 bases). The germline V gene encodes CDR1 LNHNV and CDR2 YYDKDF (reference sequence). This CDR3 comprises 15 residues. Trimming cost V 0 bases and J 4 bases, with 12 bases left between them. CDR3 protein: CATSRDKGLGETQYF. The CDR3 bases are TGTGCCACCAGCAGAGATAAGGGGTTAGGAGAGACCCAGTACTTC.

This chain links TRBV7-8 with TRBJ1-1; unclear D gene. The germline V gene has CDR1 SGHVS and CDR2 FQNEAQ. V lost 1 base, J lost 1 base, and 4 bases lay in between. This CDR3 is built from 13 residues. The CDR3 is CASSLEGNTEAFF. The CDR3 region has the DNA TGTGCCAGCAGCTTAGAAGGGAACACTGAAGCTTTCTTT.

The V call is TRBV5-1, the J call TRBJ2-7, with D tentatively TRBD1 or TRBD2 (5 bases each). Trimming shortened V by 0 bases and J by 3 bases, and 10 bases separated the two germline ends. The germline V gene has CDR1 SGHRS and CDR2 YFSETQ. The CDR3 extends over 14 amino acids. The CDR3 here is CASSLGDQNYEQYF. The CDR3 nucleotides are TGCGCCAGCAGCTTGGGGGACCAAAACTACGAGCAGTACTTC.

This chain joins TRBV28 and TRBJ1-2; a possible D gene is TRBD1 (6 bases). V gave up 9 bases and J gave up 1 base, with 12 bases separating them. Germline V gene sequence: CDR1 MDHEN, CDR2 SYDVKM. The CDR3 has 13 amino acids. This CDR3 reads CASKEGGNYGYTF. In nucleotides, the CDR3 is TGTGCCAGTAAGGAAGGGGGTAACTATGGCTACACCTTC.

This rearrangement joins TRBV7-3 to TRBJ2-1; the D is unclear. This CDR3 contains 15 residues. CDR1 is SGHTA, CDR2 FQGTGA, per germline. Trimming removed 5 bases from V and 0 bases from J, with 11 bases in between. The CDR3 DNA follows: TGTGCCAGCAGCCCAGCCCTAAGCTCCTACAATGAGCAGTTCTTC. It specifies CASSPALSSYNEQFF.